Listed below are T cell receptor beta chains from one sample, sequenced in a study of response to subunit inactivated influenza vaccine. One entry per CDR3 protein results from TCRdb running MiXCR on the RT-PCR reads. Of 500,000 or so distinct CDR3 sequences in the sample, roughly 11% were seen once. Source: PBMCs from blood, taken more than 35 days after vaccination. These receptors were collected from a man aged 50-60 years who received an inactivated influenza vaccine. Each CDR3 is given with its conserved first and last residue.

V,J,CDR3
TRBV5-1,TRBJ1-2,CASSLATHYGYTF
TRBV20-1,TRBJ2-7,CSARGYPGSYEQYF
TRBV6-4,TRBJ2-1,CASSDGVGEQFF
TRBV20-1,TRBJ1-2,CSAGGDGGYGYTF
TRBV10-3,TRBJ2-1,CAIRPYRGRTSYNEQFF
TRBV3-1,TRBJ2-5,CASSQDGKTQYF
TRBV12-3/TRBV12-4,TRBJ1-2,CASSLKGSPYGYTF
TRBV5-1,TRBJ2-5,CASSLGSEGTQYF
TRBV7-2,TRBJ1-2,CASSPDKNYGYTF
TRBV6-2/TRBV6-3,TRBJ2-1,CASSYWLAPSSYNEQFF
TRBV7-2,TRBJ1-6,CASSLWGGDNSPLHF
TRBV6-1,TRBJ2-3,CASRSRGADTQYF
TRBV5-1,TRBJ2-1,CASSLGTIYNEQFF
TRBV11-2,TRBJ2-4,CASSLAIRDIQYF
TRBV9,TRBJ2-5,CASSPLDRSQETQYF
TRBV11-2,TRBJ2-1,CASSLRRGYNEQFF
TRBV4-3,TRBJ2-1,CASSQGGRLAGTNEQFF
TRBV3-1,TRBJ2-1,CASSQVGTGGNNEQFF
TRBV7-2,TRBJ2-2,CASSLGTGGELFF
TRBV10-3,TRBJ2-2,CAISEVPVAGLSNTGELFF
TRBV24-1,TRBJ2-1,CATSETRTSGVYNEQFF
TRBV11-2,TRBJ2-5,CASSLVGSGSETQYF
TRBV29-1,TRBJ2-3,CSVEPRGQGVDTQYF
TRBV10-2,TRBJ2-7,CASSASGGTYEQYF
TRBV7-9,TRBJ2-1,CASISGLAGDDEQFF
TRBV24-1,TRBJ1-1,CATSDLPHGTLNTEAFF
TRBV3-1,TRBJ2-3,CASSPERGGPYF
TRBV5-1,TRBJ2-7,CASSRTSGIVYEQYF
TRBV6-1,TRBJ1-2,CASSTGTVDYGYTF
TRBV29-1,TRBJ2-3,CSGTTDTQYF
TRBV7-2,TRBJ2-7,CASSLAYGRARVQYF
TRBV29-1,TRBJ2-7,CSVATGAGGYEQYF
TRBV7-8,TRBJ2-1,CASSLKSRLAGGIWNEQFF
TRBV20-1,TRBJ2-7,CSAGLAGLVYF
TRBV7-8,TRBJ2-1,CASSLAQVLGVYYNEQFF
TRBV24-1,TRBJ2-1,CATGASGRYEQFF
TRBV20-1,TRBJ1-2,CSATQPRGYGYTF
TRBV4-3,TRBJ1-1,CASSPTGVGNTEAFF
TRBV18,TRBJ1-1,CASSPPAETGTGSGAFF
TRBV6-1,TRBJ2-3,CASARTTCTDTQYF
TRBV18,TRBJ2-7,CASSPEQWVRYEQYF
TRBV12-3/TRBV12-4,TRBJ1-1,CASSLRGMNTEAFF
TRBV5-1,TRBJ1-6,CASSLGGHFNSPLHF
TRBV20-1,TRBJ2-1,CSAPYSGYNEQFF
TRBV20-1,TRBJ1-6,CSARVAQGNSPLHF
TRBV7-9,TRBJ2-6,CATQTGYSGANVLTF